This TCR beta chain was observed in a study of blood T cell repertoires in COVID-19. Study information: The analysed material was cDNA or gDNA that came from T cells, B-cell-depleted T cells, or PBMCs.

In the original processing: Amplification with reference gene primers provided the estimates of nucleated cell counts. Here immunoSEQ multiplex PCR was the method, and the copy in TCRdb shows in-frame clones only, minus some. V, J and clone size are those of that table, while D and trimming were read from the DNA. This sample has approximately 260,000 clones, with about 90% found just once. The V gene's germline CDR1 is MNHEY and CDR2 SVGEGT. This CDR3 region has 16 residues. V was clipped by 6 bases and J by 5 bases; unmatched bases: 9. The origin of this receptor is a woman aged 60-75 years with COVID-19, enrolled during active disease. This chain links TRBV6-2 or TRBV6-3 with TRBJ1-5; TRBD1 agrees at 11 bases. The sequenced material came from peripheral blood. The DNA of the CDR3 is TGTGCCAGCAGCCGGAGGGACAGGGGGTGGGATCAGCCCCAGCATTTT. Protein sequence: CASSRRDRGWDQPQHF.